This T cell receptor beta chain was sequenced in a study of response to subunit inactivated influenza vaccine listed by TCRdb under 2018. With regard to the full study: Deep quantitative profiling of the T cell receptor repertoire was used in the study to follow responses to a trivalent subunit inactivated influenza vaccine. The study at large found these results: According to the authors, only a limited number of new T cells may be recruited by each seasonal influenza vaccination.

Concerning this clonotype itself: Its recognized antigen is unknown. Base qualities are not provided; no much larger clone lies one nucleotide away.

Libraries were prepared through RT-PCR. Instrument on record: Illumina HiSeq 2500. TCRdb applied fastp at Q25 and MiXCR to the public reads, then kept only in-frame beta chains. Rows with a matching CDR3 protein are joined into one entry that keeps the most common DNA and genes. In this sample the table shows approximately 570,000 distinct CDR3 sequences, approximately 7.7% of which occur a single time. Together, the top ten hold 10% to 15% of the sample. The CDR3 goes from the cysteine to the phenylalanine over 13 residues. Only the CDR3 portion is preserved as DNA: 39 bases, with reading frame beginning at the first base. The germline V gene encodes CDR1 DFQATT and CDR2 SNEGSKA (reference sequence). Between the V and J ends, shortened by 0 bases and 4 bases respectively, the junction contains 9 bases.

The source was PBMCs from blood, collected roughly 24 months after vaccination. The rearranged segments are TRBV20-1 and TRBJ2-5; the D gene cannot be resolved reliably. This receptor was taken from a man aged 50 to 69 who received an inactivated influenza vaccine. Donor details come from another sample of the same person, matched by shared clones. The CDR3 amino acid sequence is: CSARDRFRETQYF. The DNA reads as follows: TGCAGTGCTAGAGACAGGTTTCGAGAGACCCAGTACTTC.